One TCR beta chain is described in this entry. Its antigen is not identified. The data were obtained in a study of blood T cells in healthy people across ages. PCR was performed a second time for about 6 to 12 cycles using a sample-barcoded 5' primer and a J-beta primer mix. Each cDNA was tagged by a template-switch adaptor containing 12 random nucleotides. One entry per CDR3 protein results from TCRdb running MiXCR on the 5' RACE reads. The table shows nearly 1 million distinct CDR3 sequences, with 51% occurring only once. Overall study findings and caveats: Diversity of TCR beta per million T cells declined in a roughly linear way with age. Long-lived donors carried more naive CD4+ cells and greater diversity than aged donors.

CDR3 length equals 15 residues. Germline CDR1 MNHNS, CDR2 SASEGT. V was trimmed by 3 bases and J by 5 bases, leaving 16 bases between them. This TCR was recovered from a woman aged 60 to 75 in good health. This rearrangement joins TRBV6-1 to TRBJ1-1, with no clear D. The specimen sequenced was blood. This CDR3 reads CASSDVPTGRTEAFF. Written as DNA, the CDR3 is TGTGCCAGCAGTGATGTTCCTACGGGTCGGACTGAAGCTTTCTTT.